Presented here are 29 T cell receptor beta chains from one specimen sequenced in a study of blood T cell repertoires in COVID-19. Data came from immunoSEQ multiplex PCR; TCRdb stores just in-frame clones and leaves some out. The table lists 110,000 to 150,000 clones, approximately 79% of them singletons. Sequenced sample: peripheral blood. The receptor set was obtained from a man in his 60s with acute or convalescent COVID-19.

The chain is built from TRBV29-1 and TRBJ2-3; D might be TRBD2 (6 bases). Looked up from germline, CDR1 is SQVTM and CDR2 is ANQGSEA. Trimming took off 4 bases at V and 0 bases at J, with 8 bases between the two ends. The CDR3 extends over 13 amino acids. The CDR3: CSVGRESTDTQYF. In nucleotides, the CDR3 is TGCAGCGTTGGGAGGGAGAGCACAGATACGCAGTATTTT.

The chain employs TRBV10-2 and TRBJ2-2; 13 bases are a match to TRBD2. V was clipped by 8 bases and J by 4 bases; unmatched bases: 1. Germline CDR1 WSHSY, CDR2 SAAADI. The CDR3 has 14 amino acids. CDR3 nucleotides: TGCGCCAGCGGACTAGCGGGAGCCACCGGGGAGCTGTTTTTT. Translating gives CASGLAGATGELFF.

The chain combines TRBV18 with TRBJ2-1, with D maybe TRBD2 (6 bases). The CDR3 runs to 15 residues. Germline CDR1 reads KGHSH; CDR2 reads LQKENI. V shed 3 bases and J shed 7 bases, with 16 bases lying between them. CDR3 bases: TGTGCCAGCTCACCTCGCGTTAGCGGCCGGAATGAGCAGTTCTTC. Translated: CASSPRVSGRNEQFF.

This clone was observed once. The V call is TRBV4-1, the J call TRBJ1-5, with D possibly TRBD1 on 6 matching bases. V lost 3 bases to trimming and J lost 5 bases, with 11 bases between them. The CDR3 runs to 14 residues. Per the germline V gene, CDR1 is MGHRA and CDR2 is YSYEKL. CDR3 coding DNA: TGCGCCAGCAGCCATACAGGGAACTATCAGCCCCAGCATTTT. The encoded protein is CASSHTGNYQPQHF.

This sequence joins TRBV6-6 and TRBJ2-7; 9 nucleotides line up with TRBD1. J was trimmed by 3 bases and V by 6 bases; bases with no gene match: 6. CDR1 and CDR2 from the germline V gene are MNHNY and SVGAGI (reference sequence). The CDR3 has 14 amino acids. The CDR3 loop is CASRRDRVNYEQYF. CDR3 coding DNA: TGTGCCAGCAGAAGGGACAGGGTAAACTACGAGCAGTACTTC.

The gene calls are TRBV30 and TRBJ2-2; possibly TRBD2 for D (5 bases). The germline V and J ends were trimmed by 3 bases and 0 bases, with 11 bases remaining between them. CDR1 GTSNPN and CDR2 SVGIG come from the germline V gene (reference sequence). The CDR3 extends over 15 amino acids. The CDR3 loop is CAWRGRGTNTGELFF. CDR3 in DNA: TGTGCCTGGAGGGGGAGAGGCACGAACACCGGGGAGCTGTTTTTT.

This clone was counted a single time. The chain is built from TRBV6-1 and TRBJ2-1; TRBD2 aligns across 14 bases. Germline V gene lookup returns CDR1 MNHNS and CDR2 SASEGT. The length of the CDR3 is 17 residues. Trimming cost V 4 bases and J 2 bases; bases outside gene matches: 4. CDR3 in DNA: TGTGCCAGCAGTGTGGGACTAGCGGGGGCCACCTACAATGAGCAGTTCTTC. Protein product: CASSVGLAGATYNEQFF.

The chain has TRBV27 and TRBJ2-3; possibly TRBD1 for D (6 bases). Germline loops: CDR1 MNHEY, CDR2 SMNVEV (reference sequence). The V end was cut by 8 bases, the J end by 2 bases, with 20 bases between. The CDR3 totals 16 residues. The CDR3 protein is CASRAHRVPVTDTQYF. The CDR3 DNA follows: TGTGCCAGCCGGGCACACAGGGTCCCGGTCACAGATACGCAGTATTTT.

This clone occurred a few times. The gene calls are TRBV6-5 and TRBJ1-6; maybe TRBD1 (6 bases). This CDR3 spans 14 amino acids. V was shortened by 10 bases and J by 8 bases, with 18 bases between the two germline ends. CDR1 is MNHEY, CDR2 SVGAGI, per germline. DNA of the CDR3: TGTGCCAATTCCCTACAGGGATTTGATTCACCCCTCCACTTT. Translating gives CANSLQGFDSPLHF.

The chain joins TRBV5-4 to TRBJ1-2; TRBD1 matches 9 bases. V gave up 0 bases and J gave up 4 bases; unmatched junction bases: 7. The CDR3 totals 16 residues. The germline gives CDR1 SGHNT, CDR2 YYREEE (reference sequence). The CDR3 DNA follows: TGTGCCAGCAGCTTGGGTCGTACAGGGGGCCTCTATGGCTACACCTTC. The encoded protein is CASSLGRTGGLYGYTF. The variable domain in full, completed from reference TRBV5-4 and TRBJ1-2, reads ETGVTQSPTHLIKTRGQQVTLRCSSQSGHNTVSWYQQALGQGPQFIFQYYREEENGRGNFPPRFSGLQFPNYSSELNVNALELDDSALYLCASSLGRTGGLYGYTFGSGTRLTVV.

V usage is TRBV6-5 and J usage is TRBJ1-6; 7 nucleotides match TRBD1. CDR3 length equals 15 residues. Losses at the gene ends were 6 bases for V and 6 bases for J; bases not matched to a gene: 8. Germline V gene data show CDR1 as MNHEY and CDR2 as SVGAGI. CDR3 in amino acids: CASSQTGLANSPLHF. The CDR3 coding sequence is TGTGCCAGCAGCCAGACAGGGCTCGCTAATTCACCCCTCCACTTT.

This clone was counted once. The chain is built from TRBV6-5 and TRBJ1-2, with D tentatively TRBD1 (6 bases). Germline V gene sequence: CDR1 MNHEY, CDR2 SVGAGI. CDR3 length: 14 amino acids. V was cut by 0 bases and J by 4 bases, with 9 bases left in between. The DNA for the CDR3 is TGTGCCAGCAGTTACTCCACAGGGACCTATGGCTACACCTTC. Encoded protein: CASSYSTGTYGYTF.

The chain joins TRBV29-1 to TRBJ2-7, with TRBD2 identical over 13 bases. V lost 6 bases, J lost 3 bases, and 2 bases stayed unmatched. From germline, CDR1 is SQVTM and CDR2 ANQGSEA. CDR3 length: 13 residues. CDR3 residues: CSVRTSGSYEQYF. CDR3 nucleotide sequence: TGCAGCGTCCGGACTAGCGGGAGCTACGAGCAGTACTTC.

The chain is built from TRBV5-5 and TRBJ2-1; TRBD2 agrees at 10 bases. This CDR3 is 15 amino acids long. Germline V gives CDR1 SGHKS, CDR2 YYEKEE (reference sequence). The V gene end was trimmed by 2 bases and the J gene end by 4 bases; junction bases not matched to a gene: 3. DNA for the CDR3: TGTGCCAGCAGCTTCGCACTAGCGGGGTACAATGAGCAGTTCTTC. As protein: CASSFALAGYNEQFF.

The V call is TRBV30, the J call TRBJ1-4; maybe TRBD1 (6 bases). The CDR3 contains 15 residues. CDR1 and CDR2 from the germline V gene are GTSNPN and SVGIG (reference sequence). The V gene lost 0 bases and the J gene lost 4 bases, with 12 bases spanning the gap. The CDR3 region is CAWSVWGRDNEKLFF. For the CDR3, the DNA is TGTGCCTGGAGTGTTTGGGGGCGAGATAATGAAAAACTGTTTTTT. The whole variable domain, filled in from reference TRBV30 and TRBJ1-4, reads SQTIHQWPATLVQPVGSPLSLECTVEGTSNPNLYWYRQAAGRGLQLLFYSVGIGQISSEVPQNLSASRPQDRQFILSSKKLLLSDSGFYLCAWSVWGRDNEKLFFGSGTQLSVL.

The rearrangement links TRBV19 to TRBJ1-1, with a tentative D call TRBD1 (6 bases). V lost 4 bases and J 5 bases, leaving 14 bases between the germline ends. CDR1 is LNHDA, CDR2 SQIVND, per germline (reference sequence). This CDR3 is 14 amino acids long. CDR3 loop: CASSTPYDRTEAFF. As DNA, the CDR3 is TGTGCCAGTAGTACCCCCTACGACAGGACTGAAGCTTTCTTT.

This chain uses TRBV15 with TRBJ1-2; the D is unclear. Trimming cost V 2 bases and J 3 bases, with 10 bases left between them. The CDR3 runs to 14 residues. The V gene's germline CDR1 is LNHNV and CDR2 YYDKDF (reference sequence). In DNA, the CDR3 is TGTGCCACCAGCAGACCCGACAAGTACTATGGCTACACCTTC. Translated, it gives CATSRPDKYYGYTF.

V is TRBV19 and J is TRBJ1-2; 7 bases are shared with TRBD1. This CDR3 is built from 14 residues. V lost 7 bases, J lost 5 bases, and 10 bases stayed unmatched. CDR1 LNHDA and CDR2 SQIVND come from the germline V gene (reference sequence). As DNA, the CDR3 is TGTGCCAGTACCATGTCCCCAGGGGGGTATGGCTACACCTTC. Encoded protein: CASTMSPGGYGYTF.

This clone has just a few counts. The V and J genes are TRBV28 and TRBJ1-1; no reliable D call. In germline, CDR1 is MDHEN, CDR2 SYDVKM. The V and J ends lost 4 bases and 5 bases respectively, with 14 bases between them. The CDR3 sequence is 14 residues long. The CDR3, as DNA: TGTGCCAGCAGTTCCGAGGGAGGAAGGACTGAAGCTTTCTTT. Its protein product is CASSSEGGRTEAFF.

The chain is built from TRBV19 and TRBJ2-3, with TRBD1 identical over 8 bases. This CDR3 comprises 16 residues. J gave up 1 base and V 5 bases, and 8 bases lay outside the gene matches. Germline V gives CDR1 LNHDA, CDR2 SQIVND (reference sequence). This CDR3 is CASSPTGGGRTDTQYF. The CDR3 DNA is TGTGCCAGTAGTCCCACAGGGGGTGGCCGCACAGATACGCAGTATTTT.

This clone occurred once. The chain employs TRBV27 and TRBJ2-3; 9 bases match TRBD2. Germline V gene lookup returns CDR1 MNHEY and CDR2 SMNVEV (reference sequence). The CDR3 sequence is 20 residues long. Trimming removed 6 bases from V and 0 bases from J; junction bases left unmatched: 19. CDR3 loop: CASSPRGAGGPRPSTDTQYF. In nucleotides, the CDR3 is TGTGCCAGCAGCCCCAGGGGGGCGGGAGGGCCTCGACCGAGCACAGATACGCAGTATTTT.

This clone has a handful of counts. The CDR3 nucleotides read TGTGCCAGCAGGGGAGGTTATTCCTACGAGCAGTACTTC. Protein: CASRGGYSYEQYF. The chain recombines TRBV2 with TRBJ2-7, with D possibly matching TRBD2 (6 bases). Trimming removed 6 bases at V and 1 base at J, with 10 bases between. This CDR3 spans 13 amino acids. Germline loops: CDR1 SNHLY, CDR2 FYNNEI.

The rearrangement links TRBV4-3 to TRBJ2-5, with D uncertain. The CDR3 sequence is 14 residues long. V lost 2 bases, J lost 0 bases, and 7 bases lay in between. Germline CDR1 is LGHNA and CDR2 is YSLEER. CDR3 loop: CASSQSTHQETQYF. In DNA form, the CDR3 reads TGCGCCAGCAGCCAATCGACACACCAAGAGACCCAGTACTTC.

This chain uses TRBV10-3 with TRBJ1-3, with 7 nucleotides matching TRBD1. The germline gives CDR1 ENHRY, CDR2 SYGVKD. CDR3 length: 13 residues. With V trimmed by 2 bases and J by 8 bases, 3 bases remained unmatched. The CDR3 bases are TGTGCCATCAGTGAGGCAGGGGGTTACACCATATATTTT. Translating it yields CAISEAGGYTIYF.

The J gene is TRBJ1-6, the V gene TRBV30, with D perhaps matching TRBD1 (5 bases). Germline CDR1 is GTSNPN and CDR2 is SVGIG (reference sequence). The CDR3 is made up of 19 amino acids. V lost 2 bases and J 4 bases, leaving 24 bases between the germline ends. The CDR3 DNA sequence: TGTGCCTGGAGTCCTGGCCGCGGACAAAGGTCCCTTTATAATTCACCCCTCCACTTT. Its translation: CAWSPGRGQRSLYNSPLHF.

This clone was seen a handful of times. The genes are TRBV5-4 and TRBJ2-7; 8 bases align to TRBD1. Trimming removed 3 bases from V and 5 bases from J; junction bases left unmatched: 7. The CDR3 extends over 14 amino acids. Germline CDR1 is SGHNT and CDR2 is YYREEE (reference sequence). CDR3 coding DNA: TGTGCCAGCAGCTCGGGGGCAGGGGGCGACGAGCAGTACTTC. Its translation: CASSSGAGGDEQYF. Based on the CDR3 plus reference TRBV5-4 and TRBJ2-7, the full variable domain is ETGVTQSPTHLIKTRGQQVTLRCSSQSGHNTVSWYQQALGQGPQFIFQYYREEENGRGNFPPRFSGLQFPNYSSELNVNALELDDSALYLCASSSGAGGDEQYFGPGTRLTVT.

This chain uses TRBV7-9 with TRBJ2-7, with D possibly TRBD1 on 6 matching bases. This CDR3 spans 14 amino acids. With 5 bases removed from V and 2 bases from J, the gap between germline ends came to 13 bases. CDR1 SEHNR and CDR2 FQNEAQ come from the germline V gene (reference sequence). The DNA of the CDR3 is TGTGCCAGCAGCCAAGGACAGCACCCCTACGAGCAGTACTTC. As protein: CASSQGQHPYEQYF.

The rearrangement uses TRBV18 and TRBJ2-3, with D possibly matching TRBD1 (5 bases). Germline CDR1 reads KGHSH; CDR2 reads LQKENI. V was pared by 3 bases and J by 4 bases, with 5 bases between. CDR3 length equals 12 residues. For the CDR3, the DNA is TGTGCCAGCTCACCGGGGCCAGATACGCAGTATTTT. Translation gives CASSPGPDTQYF.

The gene calls are TRBV19 and TRBJ2-7; 8 nucleotides line up with TRBD1. This CDR3 comprises 15 residues. Per germline, CDR1 LNHDA and CDR2 SQIVND (reference sequence). V lost 7 bases, J lost 4 bases, and 12 bases stayed unmatched. CDR3 nucleotide sequence: TGTGCCAGTACCCCCGGACAGGGAATGATATACGAGCAGTACTTC. Translation gives CASTPGQGMIYEQYF.